Listed here are 30 T cell receptor beta chains from one sample, sequenced in a study of blood T cell repertoires in COVID-19. Method: immunoSEQ multiplex PCR; TCRdb's copy keeps in-frame clones and lacks some. Here the sample spans 95,000 to 110,000 clones, roughly four fifths being singletons. The sequencing input was peripheral blood. Receptors were obtained from a woman at least 80 years old with active or convalescent COVID-19.

The rearrangement uses TRBV5-6 and TRBJ1-5; D perhaps matches TRBD1 (6 bases). Looked up from germline, CDR1 is SGHDT and CDR2 is YYEEEE. The CDR3 contains 15 residues. V was shortened by 4 bases and J by 10 bases, with 21 bases between the two germline ends. This chain's CDR3 is CASSADGGAGRPQHF. The DNA of the CDR3 is TGTGCCAGCAGCGCTGACGGGGGGGCTGGCCGACCCCAGCATTTT.

J is TRBJ1-6 and V is TRBV19, with TRBD1 as a possible D gene (5 bases). Trimming shortened V by 3 bases and J by 0 bases, and 12 bases separated the two germline ends. From germline, CDR1 is LNHDA and CDR2 SQIVND (reference sequence). CDR3 length equals 17 residues. The CDR3 coding sequence is TGTGCCAGTAGTATTGACAGCAGAAGCTCCTATAATTCACCCCTCCACTTT. Translated: CASSIDSRSSYNSPLHF.

The J gene is TRBJ2-7, the V gene TRBV18, with 8 bases fitting TRBD1. V shed 10 bases, J shed 5 bases, and the junction held 10 bases outside the gene matches. This CDR3 has 13 amino acids. CDR1 and CDR2 (germline): KGHSH, LQKENI. CDR3 in amino acids: CANRKTGAHEQYF. In DNA form, the CDR3 reads TGTGCCAACCGAAAGACAGGGGCTCACGAGCAGTACTTC.

The rearrangement joins TRBV12-3 or TRBV12-4 to TRBJ1-3; no firm D call. Trimming cost V 6 bases and J 5 bases, with 2 bases left between them. CDR3 length: 10 amino acids. CDR3: CASSRNTIYF. The CDR3 region has the DNA TGTGCCAGCAGCAGAAACACCATATATTTT.

This chain joins TRBV5-6 and TRBJ2-3, with 7 positions matching TRBD1. Trimming at V came to 2 bases and at J to 0 bases, leaving 6 bases not matched to a gene. Germline-derived CDR1 and CDR2 are SGHDT and YYEEEE. CDR3 length equals 16 residues. CDR3 amino acids: CASSLRTGQSTDTQYF. In DNA, the CDR3 is TGTGCCAGCAGCTTAAGGACAGGACAGAGCACAGATACGCAGTATTTT.

CDR3 nucleotide sequence: TGTGCCAGTACCGGGCAGGGGAAGATTGCCAATCAGCCCCAGCATTTT. Its protein is CASTGQGKIANQPQHF. The chain uses TRBV19 and TRBJ1-5, with TRBD1 as a possible D gene (6 bases). The CDR3 contains 16 residues. Germline values: CDR1 LNHDA, CDR2 SQIVND (reference sequence). Trimming pared 7 bases from V and 3 bases from J, leaving 19 bases between.

This chain links TRBV6-2 or TRBV6-3 with TRBJ2-1; D is uncertain. Germline V gives CDR1 MNHEY, CDR2 SVGEGT. The CDR3 loop spans 16 amino acids. The V and J ends lost 2 bases and 0 bases respectively, with 11 bases between them. CDR3 protein: CASSYRVPSSYNEQFF. The CDR3 DNA reads TGTGCCAGCAGTTACCGGGTTCCGAGCTCCTACAATGAGCAGTTCTTC.

The genes are TRBV7-2 and TRBJ2-7; 10 bases line up with TRBD2. V gave up 1 base and J gave up 4 bases; unmatched junction bases: 4. Germline lookup yields CDR1 SGHTA and CDR2 FQGNSA. The CDR3 is 15 residues long. The chain's CDR3 is CASSLGAGGRYEQYF. As DNA, the CDR3 is TGTGCCAGCAGCTTAGGAGCGGGGGGGCGTTACGAGCAGTACTTC.

J is TRBJ2-1 and V is TRBV6-6; 9 nucleotides align to TRBD2. The CDR3 is 16 residues long. Germline CDR1 is MNHNY and CDR2 is SVGAGI (reference sequence). The trim removed 5 bases at V and 5 bases at J, leaving 10 bases unmatched. This CDR3 is CASSSLAGSINNEQFF. CDR3 bases: TGTGCCAGCAGTAGTCTAGCGGGATCAATTAACAATGAGCAGTTCTTC.

This clone occurred once. The J gene is TRBJ2-5, the V gene TRBV5-1; D is unresolved. CDR1 is SGHRS, CDR2 YFSETQ, per germline. The CDR3 is made up of 16 amino acids. The V end lost 4 bases, the J end lost 2 bases, and 18 bases lay between the germline ends. The CDR3 DNA is TGCGCCAGCAGCCCGAACCCCAACAGAGAACAAGAGACCCAGTACTTC. Protein: CASSPNPNREQETQYF.

The chain has TRBV28 and TRBJ2-3; D might be TRBD2 (7 bases). This CDR3 region has 14 residues. The V gene's germline CDR1 is MDHEN and CDR2 SYDVKM. V lost 9 bases to trimming and J lost 3 bases, with 16 bases between them. This CDR3 is CASGGGSLTDTQYF. CDR3 sequence (DNA): TGTGCCAGTGGGGGCGGGAGCTTGACAGATACGCAGTATTTT.

The J gene is TRBJ1-2, the V gene TRBV6-5; TRBD1 is a possible D gene (5 bases). Germline V gives CDR1 MNHEY, CDR2 SVGAGI. This CDR3 has 14 residues. The V end was cut by 6 bases, the J end by 3 bases, with 14 bases between. CDR3 in amino acids: CASRGEVGDYGYTF. The CDR3 DNA sequence: TGTGCCAGCAGGGGGGAGGTCGGCGACTATGGCTACACCTTC.

A note on this clone: At one end, the junction sequence differs from germline, possibly due to a read error. The J gene is TRBJ1-1, the V gene TRBV7-9; 10 bases line up with TRBD1. The V gene's germline CDR1 is SEHNR and CDR2 FQNEAQ (reference sequence). The CDR3 runs 16 residues. CDR3 nucleotide sequence: TGTGCCAGCAGCATAAGACAGGGGGCATTGAATACTGAAGCTTTCTTT. The encoded protein is CASSIRQGALNTEAFF.

The chain combines TRBV29-1 with TRBJ2-7, with TRBD1 matching over 8 bases. Per germline, CDR1 SQVTM and CDR2 ANQGSEA. Trimming took 0 bases from V and 7 from J; bases not matched to a gene: 8. The CDR3 runs to 14 residues. CDR3 amino acids: CSVEDRRTGREQYF. In nucleotides, the CDR3 is TGCAGCGTTGAAGATCGAAGGACAGGGAGGGAGCAGTACTTC.

This chain uses TRBV28 with TRBJ2-7; 7 bases align to TRBD1. V lost 7 bases, J lost 6 bases, and 9 bases stayed unmatched. Germline loops: CDR1 MDHEN, CDR2 SYDVKM. The CDR3 has 13 amino acids. The CDR3 DNA reads as TGTGCCAGCAACCACAGGGGAATGGGCGAGCAGTACTTC. The encoded protein is CASNHRGMGEQYF.

This clone was picked up many times. The chain joins TRBV11-1 to TRBJ2-6, with D hard to call. Looked up from germline, CDR1 is SGHAT and CDR2 is FQDESV (reference sequence). The CDR3 consists of 15 residues. With 6 bases removed from V and 0 bases from J, the gap between germline ends came to 9 bases. CDR3 in amino acids: CASSPHRSGANVLTF. The DNA for the CDR3 is TGTGCCAGCAGTCCACACCGCTCTGGGGCCAACGTCCTGACTTTC.

The rearrangement uses TRBV18 and TRBJ2-3, with 12 bases matching TRBD2. V lost 3 bases to trimming and J lost 4 bases; unmatched junction nucleotides: 5. The CDR3 runs 16 residues. Germline V gene sequence: CDR1 KGHSH, CDR2 LQKENI. As DNA, the CDR3 is TGTGCCAGCTCACCTCGGACTAGCGGGAACTCAGATACGCAGTATTTT. This gives the protein CASSPRTSGNSDTQYF. Full variable domain (outside the CDR3, taken from reference TRBV18 and TRBJ2-3): NAGVMQNPRHLVRRRGQEARLRCSPMKGHSHVYWYRQLPEEGLKFMVYLQKENIIDESGMPKERFSAEFPKEGPSILRIQQVVRGDSAAYFCASSPRTSGNSDTQYFGPGTRLTVL.

The CDR3 DNA sequence: TGTGCCAGCAGCTTACTGGGAGGGGCGAGCTCCTACGAGCAGTACTTC. Its translation: CASSLLGGASSYEQYF. The chain carries TRBV7-3 and TRBJ2-7; 7 bases align to TRBD2. Looked up from germline, CDR1 is SGHTA and CDR2 is FQGTGA. Germline trimming cut 2 bases from V and 0 bases from J; bases unmatched to any gene: 7. The length of the CDR3 is 16 residues. The full variable domain, rest sourced from reference TRBV7-3 and TRBJ2-7, is GAGVSQTPSNKVTEKGKYVELRCDPISGHTALYWYRQSLGQGPEFLIYFQGTGAADDSGLPNDRFFAVRPEGSVSTLKIQRTERGDSAVYLCASSLLGGASSYEQYFGPGTRLTVT.

The chain links TRBV6-2 or TRBV6-3 to TRBJ1-2; no clear D gene. Germline V gene sequence: CDR1 MNHEY, CDR2 SVGEGT. CDR3 size: 14 residues. Trimming took off 0 bases at V and 8 bases at J, with 13 bases between the two ends. CDR3 protein: CASSYSPGLNGYTF. Written as DNA, the CDR3 is TGTGCCAGCAGTTACTCTCCAGGTTTGAACGGCTACACCTTC.

Many counts were recorded for this clone. The chain recombines TRBV27 with TRBJ2-7; maybe TRBD2 (6 bases). Germline CDR1 is MNHEY and CDR2 is SMNVEV (reference sequence). The CDR3 contains 14 residues. Trimming shortened V by 2 bases and J by 4 bases, and 12 bases separated the two germline ends. This CDR3 reads CASSLIAAGYEQYF. The CDR3 bases are TGTGCCAGCAGTTTAATTGCAGCGGGTTACGAGCAGTACTTC.

The chain carries TRBV6-5 and TRBJ2-1; TRBD1 agrees at 9 bases. The CDR3 consists of 15 residues. V shed 4 bases and J 7 bases; nucleotides not matched to a gene: 8. Germline loops: CDR1 MNHEY, CDR2 SVGAGI. This chain's CDR3 is CASSFRQGERNEQFF. The CDR3 nucleotides are TGTGCCAGCAGTTTCAGACAGGGGGAGCGGAATGAGCAGTTCTTC.

V and J are TRBV7-3 and TRBJ2-2; 13 bases are shared with TRBD2. The germline CDR1 and CDR2 sequences are SGHTA and FQGTGA. Germline trimming cut 1 base from V and 4 bases from J; bases unmatched to any gene: 12. This CDR3 has 20 residues. This chain's CDR3 is CASSLIRGTSGNIRTGELFF. The CDR3 DNA reads as TGTGCCAGCAGCTTAATCAGAGGGACTAGCGGGAACATACGCACCGGGGAGCTGTTTTTT.

V is TRBV19 and J is TRBJ1-5; 8 nucleotides agree with TRBD1. CDR1 is LNHDA, CDR2 SQIVND, per germline (reference sequence). CDR3 size: 18 residues. After removal of 7 bases from V and 7 bases from J, the junction contained 21 bases not matched to a gene. The CDR3 bases are TGTGCCAGTACCTTTCCACTTCGCGCAGGGGGCTTTGGGCAGCCCCAGCATTTT. It yields the protein CASTFPLRAGGFGQPQHF. The full variable domain, its missing parts supplied by reference TRBV19 and TRBJ1-5, is DGGITQSPKYLFRKEGQNVTLSCEQNLNHDAMYWYRQDPGQGLRLIYYSQIVNDFQKGDIAEGYSVSREKKESFPLTVTSAQKNPTAFYLCASTFPLRAGGFGQPQHFGDGTRLSIL.

The chain couples TRBV6-1 to TRBJ2-5; D is perhaps TRBD2 (5 bases). V lost 4 bases, J lost 9 bases, and 27 bases lay in between. The CDR3 covers 17 residues. Germline assignment: CDR1 MNHNS and CDR2 SASEGT. In DNA form, the CDR3 reads TGTGCCAGCAGTGCCCACCGCCAGGCCGGGGTAGGGATCCCCCAGTACTTC. As protein: CASSAHRQAGVGIPQYF.

This clone has just one count. The chain joins TRBV24-1 to TRBJ2-5, with 8 bases lining up with TRBD1. CDR1 is KGHDR and CDR2 is SFDVKD in the germline V gene. The CDR3 totals 15 residues. The junction had 3 bases not matched to a gene; V was cut back by 3 bases and J by 1 base. The CDR3 coding sequence is TGTGCCACCAGTGATATGACAGGGGCCCAAGAGACCCAGTACTTC. Translated, it gives CATSDMTGAQETQYF.

The chain has TRBV29-1 and TRBJ2-5; 10 bases match TRBD1. The germline V gene encodes CDR1 SQVTM and CDR2 ANQGSEA. CDR3 length equals 14 residues. V lost 4 bases to trimming and J lost 5 bases; unmatched junction nucleotides: 7. CDR3 region: CSVGDRGRMETQYF. CDR3 sequence (DNA): TGCAGCGTTGGGGACAGGGGTAGAATGGAGACCCAGTACTTC.

This rearrangement joins TRBV27 to TRBJ1-2; 7 bases map to TRBD1. V lost 5 bases to trimming and J lost 0 bases; unmatched junction nucleotides: 9. From germline, CDR1 is MNHEY and CDR2 SMNVEV (reference sequence). This CDR3 is built from 16 residues. The CDR3 reads CASSPQGDSPNYGYTF. The CDR3 region has the DNA TGTGCCAGCAGTCCCCAGGGGGATTCTCCTAACTATGGCTACACCTTC.

The rearrangement uses TRBV12-2 and TRBJ2-2; the table assigns TRBD1, which was not confirmed against the DNA. TRBV12-2 has pseudogene status. CDR3 length: 18 residues. CDR3 bases: TGTGCAAGTCGCGTCCCTGAGCCAGGGACAAAGAACACCGGGGAGCTGTTTTTT. Amino acids: CASRVPEPGTKNTGELFF.

The chain has TRBV6-1 and TRBJ2-7; D gene ambiguous. The CDR3 runs 17 residues. CDR1 MNHNS and CDR2 SASEGT come from the germline V gene. V was trimmed by 0 bases and J by 0 bases, leaving 15 bases between them. The CDR3 is CASSEALASTPSYEQYF. The DNA for the CDR3 is TGTGCCAGCAGTGAAGCTCTCGCATCCACACCCTCCTACGAGCAGTACTTC.

The genes are TRBV6-5 and TRBJ1-6, with 9 nucleotides matching TRBD1. CDR1 and CDR2 (germline): MNHEY, SVGAGI. The ends lost 3 bases at V and 9 bases at J; junction bases unmatched: 6. This CDR3 is 15 amino acids long. The CDR3: CASSYNRGRSSPLHF. In nucleotides, the CDR3 is TGTGCCAGCAGTTATAACAGGGGGCGAAGTTCACCCCTCCACTTT.